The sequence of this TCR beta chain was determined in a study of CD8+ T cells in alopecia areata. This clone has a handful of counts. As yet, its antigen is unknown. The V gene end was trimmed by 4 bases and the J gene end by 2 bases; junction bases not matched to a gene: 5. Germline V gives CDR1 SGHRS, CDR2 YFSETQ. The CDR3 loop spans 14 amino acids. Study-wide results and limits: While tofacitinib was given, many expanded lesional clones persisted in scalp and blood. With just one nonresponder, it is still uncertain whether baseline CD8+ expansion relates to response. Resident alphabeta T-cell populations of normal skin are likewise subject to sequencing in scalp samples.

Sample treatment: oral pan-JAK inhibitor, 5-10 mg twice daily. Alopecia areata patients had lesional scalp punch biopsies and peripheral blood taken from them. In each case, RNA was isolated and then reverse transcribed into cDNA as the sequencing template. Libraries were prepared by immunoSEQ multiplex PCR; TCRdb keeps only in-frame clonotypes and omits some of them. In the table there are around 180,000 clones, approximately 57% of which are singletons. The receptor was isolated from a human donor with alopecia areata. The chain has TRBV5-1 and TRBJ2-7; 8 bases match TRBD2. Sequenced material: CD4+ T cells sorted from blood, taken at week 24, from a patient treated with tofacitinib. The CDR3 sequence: CASSISGTTYEQYF. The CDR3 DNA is TGCGCCAGCAGCATTAGCGGGACAACCTACGAGCAGTACTTC.